This entry concerns a single T cell receptor (beta chain). Original data processing: Estimation of nucleated cell counts was performed using reference gene primer amplification. Measured with immunoSEQ multiplex PCR; TCRdb has only the in-frame clones, and not every one. V and J calls and clone size are given by that table; D and trimming were obtained from the DNA. This table holds about 150,000 clones, under 85% found once. This sample was taken from a study of blood T cell repertoires in COVID-19. The length of the CDR3 is 17 residues. With V trimmed by 5 bases and J by 4 bases, 11 bases remained unmatched. Germline lookup yields CDR1 SGHVS and CDR2 FQNEAQ.

The sequenced sample consisted of peripheral blood. The chain couples TRBV7-8 to TRBJ2-5; TRBD1 matches 12 bases. The clonotype was recovered from a man aged 50-59 years with active or convalescent COVID-19. Here the CDR3 reads CASSLLFGTGGTETQYF. CDR3 DNA: TGTGCCAGCAGCCTCCTTTTTGGGACAGGGGGCACAGAGACCCAGTACTTC.